The T cell receptor beta chain described here comes from a study of blood T cell repertoires in COVID-19 (dated by TCRdb to about 2020). For the wider study: Samples covering the acute and convalescent phases of COVID-19 were provided by collaborators in the United States, Italy and Spain. Subjects who had been exposed to COVID-19, were actively infected with it, or had recovered from it provided the deeply sampled blood TCRbeta repertoires that made up the dataset. The samples were drawn from two sources: the first 160 participants of the ongoing ImmuneRACE study, and over 950 subjects contributed by 6 global collaborators. Where HLA class I and class II types were available, the types were taken from metadata supplied by the sample provider, not from assay-based typing. The prospective study material was composed of cDNA or gDNA derived from T cells, B-cell-depleted T cells, or PBMCs. The repertoires were made available in a free public database intended to serve as a resource for research on the immune response to SARS-CoV-2. Sample metadata almost always included a de-identified subject ID, COVID-19 status, age in years and sex. General conclusions and limits of the study: The quantity of clinical and demographic metadata differed by source and by participant and was supplied without curation.

TCRbeta CDR3 regions were amplified from genomic DNA using the immunoSEQ Assay, a bias-controlled multiplex PCR. Turning to the authors' computational methods: The number of nucleated cells in each sample was estimated by amplification of reference gene primers within the assay. Sequence reads were collapsed and filtered to measure the absolute abundance of every unique TCRbeta CDR3 rearrangement. For each sample, productive Simpson clonality was calculated as the square root of Simpson's diversity index across productive rearrangements. What TCRdb holds here is the immuneACCESS table cut down to in-frame rearrangements. Part of the clones is not present; checked against another copy, under half of the missing clones reflect an unresolved V gene, and the others are unexplained. V and J calls and clone size follow that table, whereas D and trimming were derived from the DNA. The sample has roughly 300,000 clones on record, 89% of them singletons. The top ten constitute under 6.5% of the sample.

A second Seattle source provided samples from volunteer blood donors who had recovered from COVID-19. Collaborating institutions collected whole blood in K2EDTA tubes following their own protocols. For TCRbeta analysis, collaborator samples were shipped as frozen whole blood, as isolated PBMCs, or as DNA extracted from either sample type. A word on this clone: Its recognized antigen is unknown. Base-call qualities are not available, and no considerably larger clone is one nucleotide away. The sample holds other DNA sequences that translate to the same CDR3.

Sequences SGHRS (CDR1) and YFSETQ (CDR2) are obtained from the germline V gene. The CDR3 runs 14 residues from the cysteine to the phenylalanine. The kept DNA is CDR3 alone, 42 bases in frame from the first base. The V and J ends are trimmed by 1 base and 1 base, leaving 9 bases between them. The TCR comes from a man aged 18 to 29 who had recovered from COVID-19. The sequence links TRBV5-1 to TRBJ2-7; TRBD2 is perhaps the D gene, given 6 matching bases. The sample comprised peripheral blood. The CDR3 amino acid sequence is: CASSLRSGSYEQYF. The DNA is as follows: TGCGCCAGCAGCTTGCGTAGCGGATCCTACGAGCAGTACTTC.